This T cell receptor (beta chain) was identified in a study of blood T cells in healthy people across ages. Study-wide results and limits: Correlation between TCR beta diversity and naive T cell percentage was strong.

Remarks on this clonotype: Antigen: not known.

The individuals who served as donors were healthy Caucasians living in Russia, aged roughly 6 to 100. Each sample yielded at least 5 micrograms of PBMC total RNA. Trimming stripped 3 bases from V and 6 bases from J, with 14 bases between. The CDR3 contains 14 residues. CDR1 and CDR2 from the germline V gene are DFQATT and SNEGSKA (reference sequence). A second PCR of about 7 to 11 cycles used a sample-barcoded 5' primer and a J-beta primer mix. One entry per CDR3 protein results from TCRdb running MiXCR on the 5' RACE reads. The sample lists hundreds of thousands of distinct CDR3 sequences, 29% seen once, with 15% to 20% in the top ten.

The chain combines TRBV20-1 with TRBJ2-2; no reliable D call. The origin of this receptor is a woman of 80 years or more in good health. Sequencing was carried out using blood. CDR3 sequence (DNA): TGCAGTGCTAGCGATAGGGTGGTCCCCGGGGAGCTGTTTTTT. It is translated as CSASDRVVPGELFF.